The T cell receptor (beta chain) described here comes from a study of T cell responses to AZD1222 COVID-19 vaccine. Sequencing was performed with immunoSEQ multiplex PCR; in TCRdb, only in-frame clones are kept and a portion is missing. This repertoire shows approximately 140,000 clones, 91% found once; its top ten account for 2.5% to 3%. V lost 4 bases to trimming and J lost 7 bases, with 13 bases between them. The CDR3 loop spans 14 amino acids. CDR1 SGHDN and CDR2 FVKESK come from the germline V gene. This TCR came from an adult in good health. The chain uses TRBV14 and TRBJ2-2; perhaps TRBD2 as D (6 bases). Sequencing used peripheral blood, obtained on day 0 of AZD1222 vaccination. DNA of the CDR3: TGTGCCAGCAGCCCGTTGGAGGGAGGCGGGGAGCTGTTTTTT. Its translation: CASSPLEGGGELFF.